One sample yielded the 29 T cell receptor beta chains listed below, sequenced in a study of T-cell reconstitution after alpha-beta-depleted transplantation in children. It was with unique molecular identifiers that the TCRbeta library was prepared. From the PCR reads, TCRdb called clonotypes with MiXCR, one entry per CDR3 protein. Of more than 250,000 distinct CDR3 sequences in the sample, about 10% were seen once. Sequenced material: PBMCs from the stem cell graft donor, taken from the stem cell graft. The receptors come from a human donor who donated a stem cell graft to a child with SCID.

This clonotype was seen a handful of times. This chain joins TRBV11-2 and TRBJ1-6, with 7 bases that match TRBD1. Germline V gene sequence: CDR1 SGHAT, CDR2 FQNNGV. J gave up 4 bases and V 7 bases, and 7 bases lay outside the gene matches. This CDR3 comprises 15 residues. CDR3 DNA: TGTGCCAGCACCAACCGGACAGGTTATAATTCACCCCTCCACTTT. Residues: CASTNRTGYNSPLHF.

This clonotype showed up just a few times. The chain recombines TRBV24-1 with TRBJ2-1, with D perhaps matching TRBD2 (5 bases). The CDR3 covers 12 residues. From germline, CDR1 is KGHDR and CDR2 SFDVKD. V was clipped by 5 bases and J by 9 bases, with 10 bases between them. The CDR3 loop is CATSGIGSEQFF. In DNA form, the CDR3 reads TGTGCCACCAGTGGGATAGGGAGTGAGCAGTTCTTC.

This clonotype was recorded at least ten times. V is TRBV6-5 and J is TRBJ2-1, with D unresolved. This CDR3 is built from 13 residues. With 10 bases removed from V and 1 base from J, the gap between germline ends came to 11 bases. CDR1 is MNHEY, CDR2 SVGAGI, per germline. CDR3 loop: CATGSKSYNEQFF. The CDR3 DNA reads TGTGCCACCGGTTCCAAATCCTACAATGAGCAGTTCTTC.

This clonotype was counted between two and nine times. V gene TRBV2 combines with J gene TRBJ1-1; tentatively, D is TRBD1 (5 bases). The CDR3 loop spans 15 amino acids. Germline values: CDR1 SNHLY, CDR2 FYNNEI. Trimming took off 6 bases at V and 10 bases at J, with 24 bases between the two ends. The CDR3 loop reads CASSQGLPFEGVAFF. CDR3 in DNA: TGTGCCAGCAGCCAGGGACTGCCCTTTGAAGGTGTAGCTTTCTTT.

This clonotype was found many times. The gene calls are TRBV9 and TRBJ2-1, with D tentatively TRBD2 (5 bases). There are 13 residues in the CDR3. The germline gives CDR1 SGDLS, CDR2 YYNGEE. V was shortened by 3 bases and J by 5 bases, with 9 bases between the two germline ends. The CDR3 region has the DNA TGTGCCAGCAGCGGGACTGGCGACAATGAGCAGTTCTTC. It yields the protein CASSGTGDNEQFF. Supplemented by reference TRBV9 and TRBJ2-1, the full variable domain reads DSGVTQTPKHLITATGQRVTLRCSPRSGDLSVYWYQQSLDQGLQFLIQYYNGEERAKGNILERFSAQQFPDLHSELNLSSLELGDSALYFCASSGTGDNEQFFGPGTRLTVL.

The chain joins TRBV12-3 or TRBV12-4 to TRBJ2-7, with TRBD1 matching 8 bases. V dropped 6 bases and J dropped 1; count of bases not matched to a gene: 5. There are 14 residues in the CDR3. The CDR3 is CASRLQGGSYEQYF. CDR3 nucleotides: TGTGCCAGCAGGTTACAGGGGGGATCCTACGAGCAGTACTTC.

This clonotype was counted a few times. The CDR3 reads CATSRDRASGGEQFF. CDR3 coding DNA: TGTGCCACCAGCAGAGACAGGGCGTCGGGGGGTGAGCAGTTCTTC. The chain has TRBV15 and TRBJ2-1; 7 bases fit TRBD2. The CDR3 is 15 residues long. CDR1 and CDR2 from the germline V gene are LNHNV and YYDKDF (reference sequence). The V gene end was trimmed by 0 bases and the J gene end by 9 bases; junction bases not matched to a gene: 8.

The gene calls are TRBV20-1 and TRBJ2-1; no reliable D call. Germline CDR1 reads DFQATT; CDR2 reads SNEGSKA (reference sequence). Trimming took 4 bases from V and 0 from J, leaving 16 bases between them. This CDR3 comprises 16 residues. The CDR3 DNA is TGCAGTGCTACCGAACTAACCGGAAGCTCCTACAATGAGCAGTTCTTC. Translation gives CSATELTGSSYNEQFF.

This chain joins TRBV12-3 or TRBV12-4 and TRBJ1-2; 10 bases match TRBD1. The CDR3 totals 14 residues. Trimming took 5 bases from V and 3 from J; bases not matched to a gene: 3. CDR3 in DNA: TGTGCCAGCAGTGGGACAGGGGAGCACTATGGCTACACCTTC. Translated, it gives CASSGTGEHYGYTF.

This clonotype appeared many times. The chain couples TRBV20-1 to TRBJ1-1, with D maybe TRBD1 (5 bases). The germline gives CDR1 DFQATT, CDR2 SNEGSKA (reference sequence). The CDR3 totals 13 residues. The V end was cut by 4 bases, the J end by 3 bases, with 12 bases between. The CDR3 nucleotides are TGCAGTGCTACAGGGAAATGGGACACTGAAGCTTTCTTT. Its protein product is CSATGKWDTEAFF.

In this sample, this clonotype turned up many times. CDR3 coding DNA: TGTGCCAGCAGATTCCGGGACACCCCTAGAGAGACCCAGTACTTC. As protein: CASRFRDTPRETQYF. The chain is built from TRBV7-2 and TRBJ2-5, with a possible D match to TRBD1 (6 bases). V was cut by 6 bases and J by 4 bases, with 18 bases left in between. Germline V CDR1 and CDR2: SGHTA, FQGNSA. The CDR3 spans 15 residues.

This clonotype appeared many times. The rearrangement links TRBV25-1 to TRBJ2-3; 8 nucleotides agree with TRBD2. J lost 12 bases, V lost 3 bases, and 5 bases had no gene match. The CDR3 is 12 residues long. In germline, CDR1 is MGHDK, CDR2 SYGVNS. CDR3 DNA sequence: TGTGCCAGCAGTGAGTTCAGGACTAGCCAGTATTTT. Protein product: CASSEFRTSQYF.

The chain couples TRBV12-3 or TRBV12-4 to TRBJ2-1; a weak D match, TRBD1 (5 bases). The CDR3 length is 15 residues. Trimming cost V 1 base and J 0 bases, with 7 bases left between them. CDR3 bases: TGTGCCAGCAGTTTAGGACAGCTCTCCTACAATGAGCAGTTCTTC. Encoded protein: CASSLGQLSYNEQFF.

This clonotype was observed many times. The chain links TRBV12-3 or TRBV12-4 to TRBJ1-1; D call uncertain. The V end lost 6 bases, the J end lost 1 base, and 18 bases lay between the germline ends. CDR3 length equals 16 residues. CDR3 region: CASSEPLIHKNTEAFF. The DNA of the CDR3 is TGTGCCAGCAGCGAACCTCTAATCCACAAGAACACTGAAGCTTTCTTT.

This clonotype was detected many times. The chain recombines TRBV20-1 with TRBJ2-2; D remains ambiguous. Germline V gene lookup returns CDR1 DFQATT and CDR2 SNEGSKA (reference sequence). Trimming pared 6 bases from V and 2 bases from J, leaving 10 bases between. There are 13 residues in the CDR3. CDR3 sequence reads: CSARWSNTGELFF. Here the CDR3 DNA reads TGCAGTGCCAGGTGGTCCAACACCGGGGAGCTGTTTTTT.

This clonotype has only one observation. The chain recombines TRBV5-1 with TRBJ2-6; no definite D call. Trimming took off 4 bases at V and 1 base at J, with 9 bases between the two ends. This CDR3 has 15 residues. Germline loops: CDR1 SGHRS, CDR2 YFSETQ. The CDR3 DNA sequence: TGCGCCAGCAGCCAGCAGGCTTCTGGGGCCAACGTCCTGACTTTC. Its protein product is CASSQQASGANVLTF.

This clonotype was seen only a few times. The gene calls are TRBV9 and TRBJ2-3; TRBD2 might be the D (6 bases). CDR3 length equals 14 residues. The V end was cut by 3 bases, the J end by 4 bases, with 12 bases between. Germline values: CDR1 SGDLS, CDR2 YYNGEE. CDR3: CASSAGLFPDTQYF. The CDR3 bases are TGTGCCAGCAGCGCTGGACTATTTCCAGATACGCAGTATTTT. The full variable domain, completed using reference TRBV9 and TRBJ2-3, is DSGVTQTPKHLITATGQRVTLRCSPRSGDLSVYWYQQSLDQGLQFLIQYYNGEERAKGNILERFSAQQFPDLHSELNLSSLELGDSALYFCASSAGLFPDTQYFGPGTRLTVL.

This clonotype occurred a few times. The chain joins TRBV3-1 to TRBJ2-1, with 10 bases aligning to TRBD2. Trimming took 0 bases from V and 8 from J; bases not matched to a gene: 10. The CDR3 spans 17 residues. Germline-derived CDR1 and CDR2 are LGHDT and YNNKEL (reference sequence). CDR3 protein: CASSQEGELAGIHEQFF. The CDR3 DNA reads TGTGCCAGCAGCCAAGAGGGGGAACTAGCGGGGATACATGAGCAGTTCTTC.

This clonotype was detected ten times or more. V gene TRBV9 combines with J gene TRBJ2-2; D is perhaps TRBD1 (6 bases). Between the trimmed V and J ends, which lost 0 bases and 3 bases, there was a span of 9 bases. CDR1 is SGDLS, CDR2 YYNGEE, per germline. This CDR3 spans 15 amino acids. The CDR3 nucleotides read TGTGCCAGCAGCGTAGGAGGGGGTTACACCGGGGAGCTGTTTTTT. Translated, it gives CASSVGGGYTGELFF. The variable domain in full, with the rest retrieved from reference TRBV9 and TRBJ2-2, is DSGVTQTPKHLITATGQRVTLRCSPRSGDLSVYWYQQSLDQGLQFLIQYYNGEERAKGNILERFSAQQFPDLHSELNLSSLELGDSALYFCASSVGGGYTGELFFGEGSRLTVL.

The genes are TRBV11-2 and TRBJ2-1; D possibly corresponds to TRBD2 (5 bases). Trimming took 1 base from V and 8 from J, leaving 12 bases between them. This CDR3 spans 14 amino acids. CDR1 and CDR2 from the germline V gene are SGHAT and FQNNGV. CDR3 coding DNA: TGTGCCAGCAGCTTAGGGGAGTGGATCGATGAGCAGTTCTTC. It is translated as CASSLGEWIDEQFF.

CDR3 amino acids: CASSLSGLHYEQYF. In DNA, the CDR3 is TGTGCCAGCAGCTTGAGTGGACTCCATTACGAGCAGTACTTC. The chain joins TRBV7-9 to TRBJ2-7; D might be TRBD2 (5 bases). Germline-derived CDR1 and CDR2 are SEHNR and FQNEAQ (reference sequence). V lost 3 bases, J lost 4 bases, and 13 bases lay in between. The CDR3 contains 14 residues.

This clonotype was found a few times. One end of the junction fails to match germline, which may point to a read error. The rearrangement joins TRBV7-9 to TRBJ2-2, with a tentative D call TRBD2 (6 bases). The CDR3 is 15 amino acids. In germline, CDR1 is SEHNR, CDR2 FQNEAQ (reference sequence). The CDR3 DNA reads TGCACCAGCAGTTCGGGGGACGTGAACACCGGGGAGCTGTTTTTT. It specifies CTSSSGDVNTGELFF.

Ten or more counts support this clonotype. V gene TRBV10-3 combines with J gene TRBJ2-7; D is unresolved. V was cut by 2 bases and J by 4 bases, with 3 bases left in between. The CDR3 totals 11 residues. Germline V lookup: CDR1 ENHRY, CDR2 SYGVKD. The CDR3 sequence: CAISEGYEQYF. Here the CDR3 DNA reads TGTGCCATCAGTGAGGGTTACGAGCAGTACTTC.

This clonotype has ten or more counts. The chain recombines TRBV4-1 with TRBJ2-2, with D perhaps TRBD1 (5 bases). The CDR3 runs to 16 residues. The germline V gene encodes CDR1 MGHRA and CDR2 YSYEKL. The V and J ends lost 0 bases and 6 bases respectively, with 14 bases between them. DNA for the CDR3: TGCGCCAGCAGCCAAGAAGAAGGGGATGGGCCCGGGGAGCTGTTTTTT. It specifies CASSQEEGDGPGELFF.

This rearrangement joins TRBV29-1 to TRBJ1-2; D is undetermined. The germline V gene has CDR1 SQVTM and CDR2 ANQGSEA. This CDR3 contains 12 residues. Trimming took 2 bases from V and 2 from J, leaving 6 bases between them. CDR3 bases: TGCAGCGTTGAACCTCGGAACTATGGCTACACCTTC. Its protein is CSVEPRNYGYTF.

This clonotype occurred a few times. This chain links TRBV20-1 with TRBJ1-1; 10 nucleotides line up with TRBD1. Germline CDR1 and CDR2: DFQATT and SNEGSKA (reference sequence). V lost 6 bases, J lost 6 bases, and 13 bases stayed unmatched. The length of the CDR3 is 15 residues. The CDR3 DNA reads TGCAGTGCGTCAGACAGGGGGCGGTTTAGGTCTGAAGCTTTCTTT. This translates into CSASDRGRFRSEAFF.

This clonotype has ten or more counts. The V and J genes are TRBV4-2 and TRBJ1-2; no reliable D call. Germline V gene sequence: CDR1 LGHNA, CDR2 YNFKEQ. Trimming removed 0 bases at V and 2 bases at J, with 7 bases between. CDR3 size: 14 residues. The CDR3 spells CASSQENANYGYTF. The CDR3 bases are TGTGCCAGCAGCCAAGAGAACGCGAACTATGGCTACACCTTC.

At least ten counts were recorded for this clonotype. In nucleotides, the CDR3 is TGTGCCAGCTCACGTGGGACAGACCAAGAGACCCAGTACTTC. This gives the protein CASSRGTDQETQYF. The chain joins TRBV18 to TRBJ2-5, with 7 nucleotides matching TRBD1. From germline, CDR1 is KGHSH and CDR2 LQKENI. CDR3 length: 14 amino acids. The V segment lost 4 bases and the J segment 0 bases; nucleotides outside the gene matches: 2. The complete variable domain, with remaining parts taken from reference TRBV18 and TRBJ2-5, reads NAGVMQNPRHLVRRRGQEARLRCSPMKGHSHVYWYRQLPEEGLKFMVYLQKENIIDESGMPKERFSAEFPKEGPSILRIQQVVRGDSAAYFCASSRGTDQETQYFGPGTRLLVL.

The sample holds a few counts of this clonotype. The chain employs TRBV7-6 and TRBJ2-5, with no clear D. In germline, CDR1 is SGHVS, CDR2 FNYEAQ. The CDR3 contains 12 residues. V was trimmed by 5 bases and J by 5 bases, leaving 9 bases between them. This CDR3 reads CASSIFQETQYF. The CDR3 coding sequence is TGTGCCAGCAGCATTTTTCAGGAGACCCAGTACTTC.